The 5 T cell receptor beta chains given below trace back to one sample, sequenced in a study of Tregs in tolerant kidney transplant recipients. Profiling relied on immunoSEQ multiplex PCR, and the TCRdb table lists in-frame clones only, not all of them. This sample has about 83,000 clones, with approximately 98% found just once. The starting material was CD4+ T cells from blood, obtained before the transplant. These receptors originate from a human donor who received a combined kidney and bone marrow transplant.

J is TRBJ1-5 and V is TRBV18; a possible D gene is TRBD1 (5 bases). Germline CDR1 is KGHSH and CDR2 is LQKENI. The CDR3 is 15 residues long. The V and J ends lost 3 bases and 5 bases respectively, with 14 bases between them. The CDR3: CASSPNAGSDQPQHF. CDR3 DNA sequence: TGTGCCAGCTCACCGAACGCAGGGTCGGATCAGCCCCAGCATTTT.

With regard to this clone: This sample also contains other DNA sequences that code for the same CDR3. The chain uses TRBV30 and TRBJ1-1; no clear D gene. There are 15 residues in the CDR3. V was pared by 3 bases and J by 11 bases, with 25 bases between. Per germline, CDR1 GTSNPN and CDR2 SVGIG (reference sequence). The CDR3 is CAWSVPRSRQREAFF. The CDR3, as DNA: TGTGCCTGGAGCGTACCAAGAAGCCGACAACGCGAGGCTTTCTTT.

This sequence joins TRBV18 and TRBJ2-7; 8 bases are a match to TRBD1. This CDR3 contains 12 residues. Unmatched junction bases numbered 5, after V lost 6 bases and J lost 7 bases. From germline, CDR1 is KGHSH and CDR2 LQKENI. The DNA for the CDR3 is TGTGCCAGCTCCCCAGACAGGGGAGAGCAGTACTTC. It encodes CASSPDRGEQYF.

The chain is built from TRBV2 and TRBJ1-1, with D tentatively TRBD1 (5 bases). The V and J ends lost 1 base and 11 bases respectively, with 11 bases between them. The CDR3 is made up of 12 amino acids. Per germline, CDR1 SNHLY and CDR2 FYNNEI. The CDR3 sequence is CASSEEVEGAFF. In nucleotides, the CDR3 is TGTGCCAGCAGTGAAGAGGTGGAGGGGGCTTTCTTT.

This sequence joins TRBV7-2 and TRBJ2-7, with no clear D. The CDR3 covers 12 residues. V was trimmed by 5 bases and J by 1 base, leaving 6 bases between them. Germline values: CDR1 SGHTA, CDR2 FQGNSA. The CDR3 loop is CASSPPSYEQYF. In nucleotides, the CDR3 is TGTGCCAGCAGCCCTCCTTCCTACGAGCAGTACTTC.